The 27 T cell receptor beta chains presented below share a single source sample, sequenced in a study of blood T cell repertoires in COVID-19. TCRdb's table, derived via immunoSEQ multiplex PCR, lists solely in-frame clones and lacks some. The repertoire holds 66,000 or so clones, with roughly 77% as singletons. Sequenced material: peripheral blood. Receptor source: a human donor in a cohort sampled during active COVID-19.

The gene calls are TRBV24-1 and TRBJ2-3, with 9 bases lining up with TRBD2. V lost 4 bases, J lost 1 base, and 5 bases stayed unmatched. The CDR3 length is 16 residues. CDR1 and CDR2 from the germline V gene are KGHDR and SFDVKD. DNA of the CDR3: TGTGCCACCAGTGAACCGGTAGCGGGGGGCACAGATACGCAGTATTTT. Protein: CATSEPVAGGTDTQYF.

This chain joins TRBV5-4 and TRBJ2-3; a possible D gene is TRBD2 (6 bases). V shed 0 bases and J shed 2 bases, with 7 bases lying between them. The CDR3 extends over 14 amino acids. Germline CDR1 is SGHNT and CDR2 is YYREEE (reference sequence). The CDR3 is CASSLGLDTDTQYF. The CDR3 coding sequence is TGTGCCAGCAGCTTGGGACTAGACACAGATACGCAGTATTTT.

The chain links TRBV25-1 to TRBJ2-7; TRBD2 matches 9 bases. CDR1 is MGHDK and CDR2 is SYGVNS in the germline V gene. V shed 4 bases and J 0 bases; nucleotides not matched to a gene: 10. There are 17 residues in the CDR3. CDR3 coding DNA: TGTGCCAGCAGTGTGGGGGGGAGCGGGAGGAGCTCCTACGAGCAGTACTTC. Residues: CASSVGGSGRSSYEQYF.

The chain recombines TRBV5-1 with TRBJ2-1; TRBD2 aligns across 7 bases. Germline lookup yields CDR1 SGHRS and CDR2 YFSETQ. V was pared by 4 bases and J by 6 bases, with 10 bases of the junction left unmatched. The CDR3 has 15 residues. The CDR3 spells CASSPTSAPTNEQFF. CDR3 DNA sequence: TGCGCCAGCAGCCCCACTAGCGCCCCAACCAATGAGCAGTTCTTC.

V is TRBV2 and J is TRBJ2-7; D not resolved. The ends were cut back, 5 bases at V and 0 bases at J, with 11 bases in the middle. The CDR3 runs 14 residues. Per germline, CDR1 SNHLY and CDR2 FYNNEI. The CDR3 DNA is TGTGCCAGCAGTATAGCCCTCTTCTCCTACGAGCAGTACTTC. Translation: CASSIALFSYEQYF.

V usage is TRBV6-5 and J usage is TRBJ2-7; 10 nucleotides align to TRBD1. With 8 bases clipped from V and 0 bases from J, the junction kept 7 bases outside the gene matches. Germline CDR1 is MNHEY and CDR2 is SVGAGI. This CDR3 is built from 15 residues. The CDR3 reads CASRKGTGASYEQYF. CDR3 sequence (DNA): TGTGCCAGCCGCAAAGGGACAGGGGCCTCCTACGAGCAGTACTTC.

CDR3: CAWSRAGVQYEQYF. In nucleotides, the CDR3 is TGTGCCTGGAGTAGGGCGGGAGTTCAGTACGAGCAGTACTTC. This chain uses TRBV30 with TRBJ2-7, with 7 bases identical to TRBD2. Germline V gene sequence: CDR1 GTSNPN, CDR2 SVGIG (reference sequence). This CDR3 is built from 14 residues. Unmatched junction bases numbered 8, after V lost 2 bases and J lost 4 bases. Full variable domain (remainder filled in from reference TRBV30 and TRBJ2-7): SQTIHQWPATLVQPVGSPLSLECTVEGTSNPNLYWYRQAAGRGLQLLFYSVGIGQISSEVPQNLSASRPQDRQFILSSKKLLLSDSGFYLCAWSRAGVQYEQYFGPGTRLTVT.

The chain couples TRBV5-1 to TRBJ2-1; maybe TRBD2 (5 bases). The CDR3 consists of 14 residues. Germline V lookup: CDR1 SGHRS, CDR2 YFSETQ. The V end lost 0 bases, the J end lost 6 bases, and 10 bases lay between the germline ends. This CDR3 reads CASSLAASSNEQFF. DNA for the CDR3: TGCGCCAGCAGCTTGGCAGCTAGCAGCAATGAGCAGTTCTTC.

V is TRBV29-1 and J is TRBJ2-1, with D possibly being TRBD1 (5 bases). CDR3 size: 13 residues. Per germline, CDR1 SQVTM and CDR2 ANQGSEA. V lost 3 bases and J 4 bases, leaving 10 bases between the germline ends. The CDR3 here is CSVEGQGYNEQFF. The CDR3 bases are TGCAGCGTTGAGGGGCAGGGATACAATGAGCAGTTCTTC.

The chain employs TRBV7-2 and TRBJ1-2, with TRBD1 identical over 7 bases. The germline CDR1 and CDR2 sequences are SGHTA and FQGNSA. The junction had 13 bases not matched to a gene; V was cut back by 5 bases and J by 4 bases. The CDR3 has 16 residues. The CDR3 DNA reads as TGTGCCAGCAGCCCGGACAGGTCGATTTCTCCCTATGGCTACACCTTC. Residues: CASSPDRSISPYGYTF.

J is TRBJ1-6 and V is TRBV6-5; D is perhaps TRBD1 (5 bases). V lost 10 bases to trimming and J lost 7 bases, with 20 bases between them. The CDR3 has 15 amino acids. Per the germline V gene, CDR1 is MNHEY and CDR2 is SVGAGI. CDR3 sequence (DNA): TGTGCCACAGACACAGGAGGGATAGGAAATTCACCCCTCCACTTT. This gives the protein CATDTGGIGNSPLHF.

The V and J genes are TRBV5-6 and TRBJ2-7; D might be TRBD2 (6 bases). Trimming removed 2 bases at V and 0 bases at J, with 9 bases between. This CDR3 contains 14 residues. The V gene's germline CDR1 is SGHDT and CDR2 YYEEEE. As DNA, the CDR3 is TGTGCCAGCAGCTTAACGCGGGACTCCTACGAGCAGTACTTC. Its translation: CASSLTRDSYEQYF.

The chain combines TRBV19 with TRBJ2-1; D might be TRBD2 (6 bases). CDR1 LNHDA and CDR2 SQIVND come from the germline V gene (reference sequence). V was pared by 7 bases and J by 4 bases, with 11 bases between. The CDR3 sequence is 13 residues long. The CDR3 sequence is CASNSGSYNEQFF. CDR3 DNA: TGTGCCAGTAACTCCGGGAGTTACAATGAGCAGTTCTTC. Together with reference TRBV19 and TRBJ2-1, the CDR3 gives the full variable domain: DGGITQSPKYLFRKEGQNVTLSCEQNLNHDAMYWYRQDPGQGLRLIYYSQIVNDFQKGDIAEGYSVSREKKESFPLTVTSAQKNPTAFYLCASNSGSYNEQFFGPGTRLTVL.

This sequence joins TRBV28 and TRBJ2-7, with 8 bases matching TRBD2. The CDR3 sequence is 15 residues long. The germline CDR1 and CDR2 sequences are MDHEN and SYDVKM. Losses at the gene ends were 6 bases for V and 1 base for J; bases not matched to a gene: 8. The CDR3 loop reads CASRTSIAGSYEQYF. CDR3 sequence (DNA): TGTGCCAGCAGAACCTCAATAGCGGGATCCTACGAGCAGTACTTC.

The CDR3 nucleotides read TGTGCCAGCAGCCCTACAGGGGCCAACTATGGCTACACCTTC. Its protein product is CASSPTGANYGYTF. The chain employs TRBV7-9 and TRBJ1-2; 7 positions agree with TRBD1. This CDR3 region has 14 residues. Trimming took 5 bases from V and 2 from J; bases not matched to a gene: 5. Germline loops: CDR1 SEHNR, CDR2 FQNEAQ (reference sequence).

This clone was counted once. J is TRBJ2-3 and V is TRBV11-1; 10 nucleotides agree with TRBD1. Losses at the gene ends were 5 bases for V and 5 bases for J; bases not matched to a gene: 10. In germline, CDR1 is SGHAT, CDR2 FQDESV (reference sequence). This CDR3 spans 16 amino acids. The CDR3 coding sequence is TGTGCCAGCAGCCTACGGACAGGGGGTTACGGAGATACGCAGTATTTT. Residues: CASSLRTGGYGDTQYF.

The chain combines TRBV28 with TRBJ2-7; 9 nucleotides line up with TRBD1. Trimming cost V 4 bases and J 2 bases; bases outside gene matches: 3. CDR1 and CDR2 (germline): MDHEN, SYDVKM. This CDR3 has 14 residues. CDR3 bases: TGTGCCAGCAGTTGGGGACAGGGTCCCTACGAGCAGTACTTC. It translates to CASSWGQGPYEQYF.

This chain joins TRBV6-2 or TRBV6-3 and TRBJ2-6, with D maybe TRBD1 (5 bases). The CDR3 totals 16 residues. Germline V CDR1 and CDR2: MNHEY, SVGEGT. With 4 bases removed from V and 2 bases from J, the gap between germline ends came to 12 bases. This CDR3 reads CASSFIAQAGANVLTF. For the CDR3, the DNA is TGTGCCAGCAGTTTCATCGCACAGGCTGGGGCCAACGTCCTGACTTTC.

The rearrangement links TRBV9 to TRBJ2-7; D uncertain. The V end lost 4 bases, the J end lost 2 bases, and 13 bases lay between the germline ends. CDR3 length equals 14 residues. The germline V gene encodes CDR1 SGDLS and CDR2 YYNGEE. DNA for the CDR3: TGTGCCAGCAGCAAACAGCCTCAAACCTACGAGCAGTACTTC. Translated: CASSKQPQTYEQYF.

This clone turned up a few times. The CDR3 coding sequence is TGTGCCTGGAGTGTATTAGGGGGCTACGAGCAGTACTTC. Protein sequence: CAWSVLGGYEQYF. The chain is built from TRBV30 and TRBJ2-7; perhaps TRBD1 as D (6 bases). Germline CDR1 GTSNPN, CDR2 SVGIG (reference sequence). Between the trimmed V and J ends, which lost 0 bases and 3 bases, there was a span of 9 bases. CDR3 length equals 13 residues.

CDR3: CASSRMGGETQYF. DNA for the CDR3: TGTGCCAGCAGTAGGATGGGGGGAGAGACCCAGTACTTC. The gene calls are TRBV27 and TRBJ2-5, with D tentatively TRBD2 (6 bases). Germline lookup yields CDR1 MNHEY and CDR2 SMNVEV (reference sequence). The CDR3 runs to 13 residues. The germline V and J ends were trimmed by 5 bases and 4 bases, with 11 bases remaining between them.

This chain uses TRBV19 with TRBJ1-1; 7 nucleotides match TRBD1. After removal of 3 bases from V and 2 bases from J, the junction contained 3 bases not matched to a gene. The germline V gene has CDR1 LNHDA and CDR2 SQIVND (reference sequence). The CDR3 has 14 residues. The CDR3 reads CASSMTGPNTEAFF. CDR3 nucleotide sequence: TGTGCCAGTAGTATGACAGGGCCAAACACTGAAGCTTTCTTT.

The chain carries TRBV10-1 and TRBJ2-2, with D uncertain. Germline values: CDR1 WNHNN, CDR2 SYGVQD (reference sequence). Trimming cost V 3 bases and J 6 bases, with 8 bases left between them. This CDR3 contains 13 residues. The CDR3 DNA reads TGCGCCAGCAGTGACCGAGCCGCCGGGGAGCTGTTTTTT. It encodes CASSDRAAGELFF.

V usage is TRBV4-3 and J usage is TRBJ1-3; no reliable D call. Germline V gives CDR1 LGHNA, CDR2 YSLEER. The CDR3 runs 17 residues. The ends were cut back, 2 bases at V and 0 bases at J, with 14 bases in the middle. The CDR3 loop is CASSQTWWSISGNTIYF. In DNA form, the CDR3 reads TGCGCCAGCAGCCAAACTTGGTGGTCCATCTCTGGAAACACCATATATTTT.

This clone came up a few times. The chain employs TRBV7-3 and TRBJ2-7; 9 nucleotides agree with TRBD1. The ends lost 5 bases at V and 12 bases at J; junction bases unmatched: 11. Germline CDR1 reads SGHTA; CDR2 reads FQGTGA. CDR3 length: 13 amino acids. DNA of the CDR3: TGTGCCAGCAGCGGGACTCGGACAGGGGAGACGTACTTC. It encodes CASSGTRTGETYF.

This clone was detected only a few times. This chain uses TRBV7-9 with TRBJ1-2, with D possibly being TRBD1 (5 bases). The germline V gene has CDR1 SEHNR and CDR2 FQNEAQ (reference sequence). V lost 5 bases, J lost 1 base, and 17 bases lay in between. The CDR3 totals 16 residues. The CDR3 DNA follows: TGTGCCAGCAGCCCTCGGGCCGCGGGGGGTAACTATGGCTACACCTTC. This sequence encodes CASSPRAAGGNYGYTF.

V usage is TRBV15 and J usage is TRBJ2-3; TRBD1 might be the D (5 bases). Trimming took off 1 base at V and 11 bases at J, with 10 bases between the two ends. CDR3 length: 12 amino acids. Germline assignment: CDR1 LNHNV and CDR2 YYDKDF (reference sequence). CDR3 amino acids: CATSRGQLEQYF. As DNA, the CDR3 is TGTGCCACCAGCAGAGGACAGCTCGAGCAGTATTTT.